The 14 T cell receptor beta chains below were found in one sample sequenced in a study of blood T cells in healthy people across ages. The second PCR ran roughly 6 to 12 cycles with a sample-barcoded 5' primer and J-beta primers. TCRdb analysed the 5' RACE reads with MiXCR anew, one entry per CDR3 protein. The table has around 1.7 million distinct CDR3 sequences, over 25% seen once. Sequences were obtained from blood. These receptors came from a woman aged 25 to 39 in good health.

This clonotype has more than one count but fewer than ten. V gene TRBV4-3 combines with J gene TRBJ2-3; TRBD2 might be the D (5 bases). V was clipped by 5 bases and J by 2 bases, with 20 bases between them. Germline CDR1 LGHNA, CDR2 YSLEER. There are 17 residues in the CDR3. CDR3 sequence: CASSSGSARGNTDTQYF. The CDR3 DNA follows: TGCGCCAGCAGCTCTGGTTCGGCCCGGGGTAACACAGATACGCAGTATTTT.

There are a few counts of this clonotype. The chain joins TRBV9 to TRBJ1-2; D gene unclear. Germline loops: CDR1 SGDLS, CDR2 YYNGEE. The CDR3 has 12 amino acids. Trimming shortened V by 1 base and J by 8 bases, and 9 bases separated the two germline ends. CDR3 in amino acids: CASSVPSGGYTF. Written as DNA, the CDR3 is TGTGCCAGCAGCGTACCTTCCGGGGGCTACACCTTC.

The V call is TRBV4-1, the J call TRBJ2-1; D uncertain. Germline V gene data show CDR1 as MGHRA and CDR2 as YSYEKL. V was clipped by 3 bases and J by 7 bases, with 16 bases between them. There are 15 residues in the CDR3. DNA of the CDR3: TGCGCCAGCAGCCAGATCCGGGCTCGTGGAAATGAGCAGTTCTTC. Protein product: CASSQIRARGNEQFF.

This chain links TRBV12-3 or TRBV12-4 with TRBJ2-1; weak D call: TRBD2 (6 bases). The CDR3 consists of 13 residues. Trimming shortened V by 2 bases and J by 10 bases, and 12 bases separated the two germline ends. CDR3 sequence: CASSLPGEEEQFF. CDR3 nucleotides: TGTGCCAGCAGTTTACCCGGGGAGGAGGAGCAGTTCTTC.

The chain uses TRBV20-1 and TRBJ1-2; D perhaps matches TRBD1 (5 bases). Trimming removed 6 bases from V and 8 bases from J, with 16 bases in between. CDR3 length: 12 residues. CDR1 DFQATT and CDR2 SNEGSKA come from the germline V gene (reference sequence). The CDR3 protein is CSAPPPGPGYTF. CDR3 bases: TGCAGTGCCCCCCCACCGGGGCCCGGCTACACCTTC.

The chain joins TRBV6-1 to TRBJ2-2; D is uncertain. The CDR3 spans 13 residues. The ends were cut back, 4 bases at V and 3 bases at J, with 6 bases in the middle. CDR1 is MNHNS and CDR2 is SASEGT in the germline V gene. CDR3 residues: CASSVRDTGELFF. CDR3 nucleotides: TGTGCCAGCAGTGTTAGGGACACCGGGGAGCTGTTTTTT.

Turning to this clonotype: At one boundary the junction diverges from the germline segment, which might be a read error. CDR3: CASSPESGGSTDAQYF. The CDR3 region has the DNA TGTGCCAGCAGCCCTGAGAGCGGGGGGAGCACAGATGCGCAGTATTTT. V usage is TRBV12-3 or TRBV12-4 and J usage is TRBJ2-3; 9 nucleotides align to TRBD2. The CDR3 is made up of 16 amino acids.

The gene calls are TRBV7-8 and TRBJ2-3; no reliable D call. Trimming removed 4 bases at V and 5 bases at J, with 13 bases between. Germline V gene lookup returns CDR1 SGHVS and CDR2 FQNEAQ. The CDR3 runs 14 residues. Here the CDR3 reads CASSSFTRVDTQYF. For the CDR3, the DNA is TGTGCCAGCAGCTCGTTTACACGGGTAGATACGCAGTATTTT.

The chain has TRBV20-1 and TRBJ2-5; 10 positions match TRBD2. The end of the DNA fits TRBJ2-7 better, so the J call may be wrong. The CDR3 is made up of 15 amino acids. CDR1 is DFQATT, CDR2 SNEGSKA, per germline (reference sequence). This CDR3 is CSARGLAGGFDEQYF. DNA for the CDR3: TGCAGTGCTAGAGGTTTAGCGGGGGGTTTCGACGAGCAGTACTTC.

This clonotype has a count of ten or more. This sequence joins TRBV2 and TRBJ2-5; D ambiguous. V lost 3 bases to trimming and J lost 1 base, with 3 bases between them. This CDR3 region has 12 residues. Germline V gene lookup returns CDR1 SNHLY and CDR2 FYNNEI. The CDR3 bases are TGTGCCAGCAGTGACACCCAAGAGACCCAGTACTTC. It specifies CASSDTQETQYF.

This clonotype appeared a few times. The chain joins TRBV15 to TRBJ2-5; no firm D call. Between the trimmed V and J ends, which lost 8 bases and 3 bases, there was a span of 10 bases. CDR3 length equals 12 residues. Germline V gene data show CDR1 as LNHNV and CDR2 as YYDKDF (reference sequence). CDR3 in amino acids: CATRTDEETQYF. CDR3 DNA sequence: TGTGCCACCCGAACGGACGAAGAGACCCAGTACTTC.

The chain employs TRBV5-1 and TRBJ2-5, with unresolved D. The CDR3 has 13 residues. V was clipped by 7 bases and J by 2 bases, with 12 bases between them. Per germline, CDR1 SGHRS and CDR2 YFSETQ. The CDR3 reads CASGEPPQETQYF. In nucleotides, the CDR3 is TGCGCCAGCGGGGAACCGCCTCAAGAGACCCAGTACTTC.

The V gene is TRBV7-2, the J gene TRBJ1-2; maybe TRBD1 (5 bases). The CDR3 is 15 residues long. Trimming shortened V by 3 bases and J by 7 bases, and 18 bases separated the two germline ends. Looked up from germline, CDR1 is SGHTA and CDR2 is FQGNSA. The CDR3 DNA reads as TGTGCCAGCAGCTTCCGGGACGTGAAAAGGGGTGGCTACACCTTC. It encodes CASSFRDVKRGGYTF.

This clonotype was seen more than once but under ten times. The CDR3 loop is CASSPGQRELFF. The CDR3 region has the DNA TGTGCCAGCAGCCCTGGACAGAGGGAACTGTTTTTT. The J gene is TRBJ1-4, the V gene TRBV12-3 or TRBV12-4; perhaps TRBD1 as D (6 bases). The CDR3 runs 12 residues. The ends were cut back, 6 bases at V and 12 bases at J, with 14 bases in the middle.